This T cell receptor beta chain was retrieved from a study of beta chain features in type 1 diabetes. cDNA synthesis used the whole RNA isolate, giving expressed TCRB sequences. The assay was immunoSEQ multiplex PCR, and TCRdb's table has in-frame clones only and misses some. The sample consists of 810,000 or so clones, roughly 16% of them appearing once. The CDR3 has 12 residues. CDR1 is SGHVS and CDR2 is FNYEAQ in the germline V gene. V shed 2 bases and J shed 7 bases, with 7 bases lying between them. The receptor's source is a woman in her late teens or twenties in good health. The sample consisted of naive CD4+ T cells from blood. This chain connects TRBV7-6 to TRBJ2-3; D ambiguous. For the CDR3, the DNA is TGTGCCAGCAGCTTATCTGGTAATACGCAGTATTTT. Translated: CASSLSGNTQYF.